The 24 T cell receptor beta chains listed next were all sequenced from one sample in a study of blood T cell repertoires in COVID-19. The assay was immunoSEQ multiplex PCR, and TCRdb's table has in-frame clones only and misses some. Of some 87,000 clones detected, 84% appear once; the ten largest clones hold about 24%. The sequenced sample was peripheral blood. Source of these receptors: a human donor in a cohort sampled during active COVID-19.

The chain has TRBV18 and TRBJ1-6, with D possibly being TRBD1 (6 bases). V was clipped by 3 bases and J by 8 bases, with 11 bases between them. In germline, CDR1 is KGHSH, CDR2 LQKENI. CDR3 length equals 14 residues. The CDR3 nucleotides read TGTGCCAGCTCACCGGGGCAGGGGCATTCACCCCTCCACTTT. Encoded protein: CASSPGQGHSPLHF. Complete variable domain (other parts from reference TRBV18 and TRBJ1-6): NAGVMQNPRHLVRRRGQEARLRCSPMKGHSHVYWYRQLPEEGLKFMVYLQKENIIDESGMPKERFSAEFPKEGPSILRIQQVVRGDSAAYFCASSPGQGHSPLHFGNGTRLTVT.

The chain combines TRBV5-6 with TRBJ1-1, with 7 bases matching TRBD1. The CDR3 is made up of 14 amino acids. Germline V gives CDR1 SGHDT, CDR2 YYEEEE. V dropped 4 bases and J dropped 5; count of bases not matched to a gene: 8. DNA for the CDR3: TGTGCCAGCAGCGATACAGGGGCCTGGACTGAAGCTTTCTTT. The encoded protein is CASSDTGAWTEAFF.

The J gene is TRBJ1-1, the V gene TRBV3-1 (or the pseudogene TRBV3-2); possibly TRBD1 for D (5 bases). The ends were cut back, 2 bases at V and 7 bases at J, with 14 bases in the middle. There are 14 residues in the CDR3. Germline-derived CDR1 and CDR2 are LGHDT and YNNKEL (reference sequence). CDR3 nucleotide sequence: TGTGCCAGCAGCCAACTAGCGGGACGGCGTGAAGCTTTCTTT. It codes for CASSQLAGRREAFF.

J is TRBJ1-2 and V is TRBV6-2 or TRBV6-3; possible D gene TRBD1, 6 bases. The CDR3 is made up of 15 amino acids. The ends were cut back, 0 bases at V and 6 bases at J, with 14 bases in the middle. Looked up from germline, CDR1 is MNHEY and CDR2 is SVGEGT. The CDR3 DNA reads TGTGCCAGCAGTTACTCGATTTGGGGGGGCAATGGCTACACCTTC. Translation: CASSYSIWGGNGYTF.

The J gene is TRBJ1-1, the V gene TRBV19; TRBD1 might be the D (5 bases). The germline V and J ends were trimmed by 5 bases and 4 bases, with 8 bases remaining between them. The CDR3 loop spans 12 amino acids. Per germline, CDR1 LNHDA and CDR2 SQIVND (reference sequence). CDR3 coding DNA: TGTGCCAGTAGTTGGGGGGGCACTGAAGCTTTCTTT. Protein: CASSWGGTEAFF.

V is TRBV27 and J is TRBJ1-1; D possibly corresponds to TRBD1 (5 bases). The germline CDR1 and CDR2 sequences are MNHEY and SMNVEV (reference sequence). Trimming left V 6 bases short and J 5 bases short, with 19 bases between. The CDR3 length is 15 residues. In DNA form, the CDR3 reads TGTGCCAGCAGGGCGATCTCAGGGATGGGAACTGAAGCTTTCTTT. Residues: CASRAISGMGTEAFF.

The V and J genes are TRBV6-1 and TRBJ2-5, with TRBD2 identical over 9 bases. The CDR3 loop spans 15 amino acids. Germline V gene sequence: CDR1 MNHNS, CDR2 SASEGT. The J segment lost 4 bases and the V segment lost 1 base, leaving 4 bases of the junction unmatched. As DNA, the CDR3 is TGTGCCAGCAGTGAAGGCGGGAGGGGGAGAGAGACCCAGTACTTC. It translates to CASSEGGRGRETQYF.

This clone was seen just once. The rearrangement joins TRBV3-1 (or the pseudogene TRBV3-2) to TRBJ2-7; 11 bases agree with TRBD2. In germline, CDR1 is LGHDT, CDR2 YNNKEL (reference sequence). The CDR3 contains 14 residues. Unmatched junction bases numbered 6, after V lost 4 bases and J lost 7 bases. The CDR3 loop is CASSRSGGADEQYF. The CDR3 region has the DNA TGTGCCAGCAGCCGTAGCGGGGGGGCAGATGAGCAGTACTTC.

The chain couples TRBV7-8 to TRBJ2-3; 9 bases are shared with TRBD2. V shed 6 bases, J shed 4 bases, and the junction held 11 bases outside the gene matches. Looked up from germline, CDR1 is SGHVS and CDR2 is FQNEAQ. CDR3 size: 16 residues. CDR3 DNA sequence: TGTGCCAGCAGGAGAGGGACTAGCTCCTCCCCAGATACGCAGTATTTT. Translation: CASRRGTSSSPDTQYF.

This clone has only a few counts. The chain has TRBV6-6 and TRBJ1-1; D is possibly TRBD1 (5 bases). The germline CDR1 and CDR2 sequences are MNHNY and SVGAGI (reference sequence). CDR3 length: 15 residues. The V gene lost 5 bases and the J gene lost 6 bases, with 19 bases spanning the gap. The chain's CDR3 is CASSTTGGDGAEAFF. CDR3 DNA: TGTGCCAGCAGTACCACTGGGGGGGACGGCGCTGAAGCTTTCTTT.

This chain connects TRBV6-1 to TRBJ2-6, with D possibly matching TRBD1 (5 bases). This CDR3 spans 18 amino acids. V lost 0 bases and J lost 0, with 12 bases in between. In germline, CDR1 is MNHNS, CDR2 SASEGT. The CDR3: CASSEAGQGSSGANVLTF. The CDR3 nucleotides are TGTGCCAGCAGTGAAGCGGGGCAGGGTTCCTCTGGGGCCAACGTCCTGACTTTC.

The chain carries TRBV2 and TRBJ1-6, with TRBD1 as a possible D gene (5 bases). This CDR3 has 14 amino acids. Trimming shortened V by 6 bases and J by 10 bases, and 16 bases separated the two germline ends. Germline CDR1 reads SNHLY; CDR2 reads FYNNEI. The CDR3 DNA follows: TGTGCCAGCAGGGGGGGTGCGCCCCGATCACCCCTCCACTTT. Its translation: CASRGGAPRSPLHF.

The DNA for the CDR3 is TGTGCCAGCAGGCAGACAGGGGCTAATTCACCCCTCCACTTT. Its protein is CASRQTGANSPLHF. This chain connects TRBV5-4 to TRBJ1-6; 8 nucleotides match TRBD1. The CDR3 sequence is 14 residues long. Germline CDR1 is SGHNT and CDR2 is YYREEE (reference sequence). V trimming: 5 bases; J trimming: 6 bases; junction bases outside the gene matches: 4.

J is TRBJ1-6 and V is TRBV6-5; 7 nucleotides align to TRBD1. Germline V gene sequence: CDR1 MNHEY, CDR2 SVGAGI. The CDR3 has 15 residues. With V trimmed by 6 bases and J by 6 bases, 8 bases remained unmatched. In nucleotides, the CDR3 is TGTGCCAGCAGCTTAACGGGACAGCTTAATTCACCCCTCCACTTT. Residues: CASSLTGQLNSPLHF.

The CDR3 DNA follows: TGCGCCAGCAGCGCCCCCAGCGCCCCTGGAGCGGATGAGCAGTTCTTC. Protein product: CASSAPSAPGADEQFF. V usage is TRBV5-1 and J usage is TRBJ2-1; TRBD2 might be the D (5 bases). The CDR3 length is 16 residues. Germline CDR1 is SGHRS and CDR2 is YFSETQ. Trimming took off 4 bases at V and 8 bases at J, with 22 bases between the two ends.

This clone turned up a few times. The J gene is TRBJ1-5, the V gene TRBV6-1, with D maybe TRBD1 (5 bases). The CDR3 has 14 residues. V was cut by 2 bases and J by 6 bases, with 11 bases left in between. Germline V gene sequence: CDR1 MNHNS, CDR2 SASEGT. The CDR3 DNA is TGTGCCAGCAGTGAACAGGGCCGAGTTCAGCCCCAGCATTTT. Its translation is CASSEQGRVQPQHF.

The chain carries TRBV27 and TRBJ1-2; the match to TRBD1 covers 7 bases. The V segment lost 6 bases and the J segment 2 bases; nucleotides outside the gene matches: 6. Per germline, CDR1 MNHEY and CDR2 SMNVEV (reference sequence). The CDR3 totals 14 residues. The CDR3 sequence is CASRATGQNYGYTF. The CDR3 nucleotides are TGTGCCAGCAGAGCGACAGGGCAGAACTATGGCTACACCTTC.

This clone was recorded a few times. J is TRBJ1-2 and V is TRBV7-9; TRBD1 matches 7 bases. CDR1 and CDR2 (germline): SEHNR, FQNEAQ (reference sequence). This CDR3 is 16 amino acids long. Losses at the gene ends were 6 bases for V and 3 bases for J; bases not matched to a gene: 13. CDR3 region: CASSSTRQGGYYGYTF. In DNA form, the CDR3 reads TGTGCCAGCAGTTCCACTCGACAGGGCGGCTACTATGGCTACACCTTC.

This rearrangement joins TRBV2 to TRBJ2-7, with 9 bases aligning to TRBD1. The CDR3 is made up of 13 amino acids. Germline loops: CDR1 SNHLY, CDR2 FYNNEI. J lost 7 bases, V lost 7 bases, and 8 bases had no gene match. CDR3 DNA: TGTGCCAGCACGGGACAGGGTGGGAATGAGCAGTACTTC. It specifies CASTGQGGNEQYF.

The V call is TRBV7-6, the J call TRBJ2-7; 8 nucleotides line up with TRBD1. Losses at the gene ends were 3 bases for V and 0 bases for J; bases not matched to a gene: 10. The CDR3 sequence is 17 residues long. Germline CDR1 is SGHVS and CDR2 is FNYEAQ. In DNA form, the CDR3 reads TGTGCCAGCAGCTTTTTGGCGTCGACAGGGGCCTCCTACGAGCAGTACTTC. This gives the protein CASSFLASTGASYEQYF.

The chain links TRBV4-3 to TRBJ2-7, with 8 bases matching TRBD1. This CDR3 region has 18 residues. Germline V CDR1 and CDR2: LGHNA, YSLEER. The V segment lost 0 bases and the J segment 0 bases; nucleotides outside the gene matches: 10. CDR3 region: CASSQEFHGQGGSYEQYF. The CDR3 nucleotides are TGCGCCAGCAGCCAAGAATTCCACGGACAGGGAGGCTCCTACGAGCAGTACTTC.

CDR3 sequence (DNA): TGTGCCAGCAGGAGAGAGGGACAGAGCAATTCACCCCTCCACTTT. It is translated as CASRREGQSNSPLHF. The chain combines TRBV2 with TRBJ1-6; TRBD1 agrees at 7 bases. V shed 6 bases and J 7 bases; nucleotides not matched to a gene: 9. CDR1 and CDR2 from the germline V gene are SNHLY and FYNNEI. There are 15 residues in the CDR3. The complete variable domain, with remaining parts taken from reference TRBV2 and TRBJ1-6, reads EPEVTQTPSHQVTQMGQEVILRCVPISNHLYFYWYRQILGQKVEFLVSFYNNEISEKSEIFDDQFSVERPDGSNFTLKIRSTKLEDSAMYFCASRREGQSNSPLHFGNGTRLTVT.

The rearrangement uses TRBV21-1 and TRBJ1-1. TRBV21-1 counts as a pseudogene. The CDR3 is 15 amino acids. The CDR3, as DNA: TGTGCCAGCAGCAGCCTGGCGGAGGAGAACACTGAAGCTTTCTTT. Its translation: CASSSLAEENTEAFF.

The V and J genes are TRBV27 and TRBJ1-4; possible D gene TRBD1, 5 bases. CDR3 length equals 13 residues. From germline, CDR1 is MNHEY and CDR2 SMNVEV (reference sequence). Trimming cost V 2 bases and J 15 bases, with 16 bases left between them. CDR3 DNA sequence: TGTGCCAGCAGTTTAAAACTCAGGGAAAGGTTGTTTTTT. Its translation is CASSLKLRERLFF.